This T cell receptor (beta chain) emerged from a study of type 1 and type 2 diabetes patients (dated by TCRdb to 2016 to 2018). General notes on the study: About 9 type 1 diabetes patients, a few type 2 diabetes patients and about 6 nondiabetic controls were recruited in China to form the cohort. Type 2 diabetes patients were used as a disease comparison group for the type 1 diabetes patients. Across the study, CD4+ and CD8+ T cells were positively selected from PBMCs using CD4 or CD8 MicroBeads on MACS columns. Comparing approximately 20-cycle and approximately 26-cycle amplification showed similar V gene usage, suggesting similar primer efficiencies and random PCR bias. The study used high-throughput sequencing to profile TCRbeta repertoires and compare individuals with type 1 diabetes, type 2 diabetes and no diabetes. A total of some 19 million paired-end reads was generated across the whole study. Paired-end sequencing of TCRbeta libraries was performed on Illumina HiSeq 2000 or MiSeq instruments. What the research found in general, with its limitations: Type 2 diabetes patients had few highly-expanded CD4+ clones, median one, accounting for a median roughly 4% of reads. High diversity was shown by type 2 diabetes repertoires, and the diversity was significantly greater than that of type 1 diabetes repertoires in both CD4+ and CD8+ T cells. Because only a limited number of T2D and control samples were sequenced, some T1D-only HECs might also be present in more T2D or control samples. Study groups were not matched for age and gender, which possibly biased interpretation. Type 2 diabetes and control samples had highly correlated V and J gene usage patterns, with an average between-sample correlation of around 0.97.

Notes on this clonotype: It has no known antigen specificity. The record has no base qualities; no much larger clone is one base away.

Instrument used: Illumina MiSeq. Genomic DNA from sorted T cell subsets served as template for TCRbeta CDR3 amplification. Multiplex PCR with 30 forward and 13 reverse primers amplified the TCRbeta CDR3 region. AMPure XP beads were used to purify the PCR products, after which a second roughly 26-cycle PCR added indices and adaptors. Before sequencing, the libraries were purified from gel with the QIAquick Gel Extraction Kit. On the study's bioinformatics: Paired-end reads were merged with FLASH and aligned to IMGT V, D and J germline references using IgBLAST. After reads whose alignment identity to germline references fell below 70% were discarded, roughly 10,000,000 reads remained study-wide. CDR3 boundaries, reading frame and productivity were assigned according to IMGT definitions. Clones at or above 1% of reads were defined as highly-expanded clones, and diversity was measured by normalized Shannon entropy. Unpaired two-tailed t-tests were used to test for differences in Shannon entropy between groups. TCRdb redid the processing of the public reads, applying fastp at Q25 and MiXCR, and retained in-frame beta chains. CDR3 protein sequences are deduplicated, and each keeps its most common genes and DNA. The V and J calls were determined by TCRdb, not by the authors. The sample records 250,000 or so distinct CDR3 sequences, 47% of which are singletons. The ten largest clones represent about 13% of the sample.

From the germline V gene (reference sequence), CDR1 is DFQATT and CDR2 is SNEGSKA. Trimming costs V 2 bases and J 3 bases, and their ends lie 16 bases apart. The CDR3, cysteine through phenylalanine, is 16 amino acids long. Only the CDR3 part of the read is kept: 48 bases, read in frame from the first base. Every diabetic patient fulfilled standard classification criteria for type 1 or type 2 diabetes, and glucose and C-peptide were evaluated using WHO-recommended methods. Donors with other autoimmune diseases or infections within the previous four weeks were excluded from participation. From each participant, ten milliliters of peripheral blood were collected. LymphoPrep density separation was used to isolate PBMCs.

The rearranged segments are TRBV20-1 and TRBJ2-2; the D gene is perhaps TRBD1 or TRBD2, as each covers 6 bases. The sample was peripheral blood mononuclear cells (PBMCs). This TCR was recovered from a man younger than 35 with type 2 diabetes. For the CDR3, the sequence is CSARSEGGRDTGELFF. The nucleotide sequence is TGCAGTGCTAGAAGCGAGGGGGGCCGGGACACCGGGGAGCTGTTTTTT.